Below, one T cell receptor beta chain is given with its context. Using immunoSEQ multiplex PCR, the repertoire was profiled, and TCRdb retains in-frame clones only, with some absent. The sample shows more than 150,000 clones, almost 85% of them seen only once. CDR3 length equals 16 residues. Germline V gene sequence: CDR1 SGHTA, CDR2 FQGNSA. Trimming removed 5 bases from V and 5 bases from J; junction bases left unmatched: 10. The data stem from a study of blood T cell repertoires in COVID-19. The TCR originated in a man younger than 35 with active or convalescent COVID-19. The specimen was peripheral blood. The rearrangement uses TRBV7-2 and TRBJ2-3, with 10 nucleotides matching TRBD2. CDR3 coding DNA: TGTGCCAGCAGCCAACTAAGCGGGGGGGCCGGAGATACGCAGTATTTT. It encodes CASSQLSGGAGDTQYF.